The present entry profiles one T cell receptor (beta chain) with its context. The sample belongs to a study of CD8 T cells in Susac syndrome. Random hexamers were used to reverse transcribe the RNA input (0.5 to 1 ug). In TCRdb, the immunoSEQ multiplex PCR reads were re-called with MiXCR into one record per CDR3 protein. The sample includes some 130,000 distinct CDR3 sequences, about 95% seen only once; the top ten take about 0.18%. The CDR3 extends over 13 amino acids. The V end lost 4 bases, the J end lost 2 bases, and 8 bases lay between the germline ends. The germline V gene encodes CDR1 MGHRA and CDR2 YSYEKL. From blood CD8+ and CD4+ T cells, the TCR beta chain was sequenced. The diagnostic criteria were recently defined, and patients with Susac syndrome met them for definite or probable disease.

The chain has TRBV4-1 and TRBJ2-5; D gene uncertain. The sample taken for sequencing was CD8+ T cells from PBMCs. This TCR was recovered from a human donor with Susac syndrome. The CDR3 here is CASSRVGQETQYF. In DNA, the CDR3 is TGCGCCAGCAGCCGGGTAGGGCAAGAGACCCAGTACTTC.